The clone carrying this TCR beta chain turned up a few times. Its antigen is still unknown. Attachment of unique molecular identifiers was made to individual cDNA molecules. TCRdb called the 5' RACE reads again in MiXCR, with one record for every CDR3 protein. The sample includes approximately 58,000 distinct CDR3 sequences, 12% seen only once; the top ten take about 2.7%. The CDR3 has 12 amino acids. Per the germline V gene, CDR1 is MDHEN and CDR2 is SYDVKM. Between the trimmed V and J ends, which lost 6 bases and 2 bases, there was a span of 7 bases. The sample comes from a study of early T cells in non-severe SARS-CoV-2 infection. Study as a whole: Sequencing of bulk RNA from unsorted whole blood was done, without chain pairing. Study-wide results and limits: Matching results from VDJdb favored anti-spike CD8 responses, leaving private and CD4 specificities undetected.

The chain is built from TRBV28 and TRBJ1-2, with D perhaps TRBD1 (5 bases). This receptor was identified in an adult who was a healthcare worker with PCR-confirmed SARS-CoV-2 infection or an uninfected control (not recorded which). Sequenced here: whole blood, sampled at baseline. The CDR3 DNA follows: TGTGCCAGCAGCGGGACCAACTATGGCTACACCTTC. The encoded protein is CASSGTNYGYTF.